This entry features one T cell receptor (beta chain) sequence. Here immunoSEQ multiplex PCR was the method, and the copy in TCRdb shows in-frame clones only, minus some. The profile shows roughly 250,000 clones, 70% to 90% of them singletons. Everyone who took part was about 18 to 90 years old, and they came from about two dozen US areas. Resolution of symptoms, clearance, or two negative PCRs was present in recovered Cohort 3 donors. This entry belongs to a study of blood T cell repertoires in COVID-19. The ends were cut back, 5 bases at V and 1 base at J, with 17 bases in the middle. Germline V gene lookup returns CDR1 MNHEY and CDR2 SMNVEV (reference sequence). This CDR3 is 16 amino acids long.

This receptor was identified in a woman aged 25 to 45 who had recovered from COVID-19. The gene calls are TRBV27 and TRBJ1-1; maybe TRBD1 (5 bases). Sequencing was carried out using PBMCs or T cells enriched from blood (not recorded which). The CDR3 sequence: CASSGGLEGWNTEAFF. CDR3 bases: TGTGCCAGCAGTGGGGGGTTGGAAGGTTGGAACACTGAAGCTTTCTTT.